There are a few counts of the clone carrying this T cell receptor (beta chain). The sample is drawn from a study of T cells after yellow fever vaccination. Across the study: Fractions of limited cellularity were prepared by means of SMART-Seq v4 Ultra Low Input.

In TCRdb, the 5' RACE reads were re-called with MiXCR into one record per CDR3 protein. The profile shows approximately 300,000 distinct CDR3 sequences, around 6.8% of them singletons. Germline assignment: CDR1 LGHNA and CDR2 YSLEER. This CDR3 region has 15 residues. V was pared by 1 base and J by 0 bases, with 7 bases between. Sequenced material: PBMCs, taken roughly 45 days after the first yellow fever vaccination. The receptor was derived from a man younger than 30 who received the YFV17D yellow fever vaccine. The chain links TRBV4-3 to TRBJ2-1; the D is unclear. The DNA of the CDR3 is TGCGCCAGCAGCCAAGTATCTAGCTCCTACAATGAGCAGTTCTTC. This codes for CASSQVSSSYNEQFF.